A single sample gave rise to the 2 T cell receptor beta chains below, sequenced in a study of T cell responses to AZD1222 COVID-19 vaccine. Produced via immunoSEQ multiplex PCR; TCRdb's table is partial and in-frame only. Among approximately 180,000 clones listed, 85% to 90% were seen once. This specimen was peripheral blood, taken on day 0 of AZD1222 vaccination. These receptors were obtained from an adult in good health.

This chain links TRBV24-1 with TRBJ2-7, with D perhaps TRBD2 (5 bases). The V gene lost 5 bases and the J gene lost 5 bases, with 9 bases spanning the gap. The CDR3 is made up of 12 amino acids. Germline lookup yields CDR1 KGHDR and CDR2 SFDVKD. CDR3 nucleotide sequence: TGTGCCACCAGTGCGGGGTTCAACGAGCAGTACTTC. Its protein product is CATSAGFNEQYF.

This clone has more than one count but fewer than ten. The chain recombines TRBV19 with TRBJ2-7, with TRBD2 as a possible D gene (5 bases). The CDR3 is 11 amino acids. Trimming cost V 4 bases and J 6 bases, with 7 bases left between them. From germline, CDR1 is LNHDA and CDR2 SQIVND (reference sequence). The CDR3 loop is CASSRGLEQYF. The CDR3 coding sequence is TGTGCCAGTAGTAGAGGGCTCGAGCAGTACTTC.